The next 8 T cell receptor beta chains were all read from a single sample in a study of regulatory T cells in long-lasting Graves disease. With iRepertoire HTBI primers and Arm-PCR of CDR3 regions, TCR beta libraries were built. A single record per CDR3 protein comes from TCRdb applying MiXCR to the multiplex PCR reads. Here the sample spans roughly 500,000 distinct CDR3 sequences, less than 25% being singletons. Time point indicated: persistent/refractory GD, antithyroid drugs over 5 years with positive TRAb. RNA isolated from PBMCs was used to make the TCR library. The source material was peripheral blood mononuclear cells (PBMCs), sampled when the disease was refractory, from a patient treated with antithyroid drugs. The receptors were sampled from a female donor with Graves disease.

This clonotype has at least ten counts. V gene TRBV11-2 combines with J gene TRBJ2-2; a possible D gene is TRBD2 (6 bases). The CDR3 length is 16 residues. CDR1 SGHAT and CDR2 FQNNGV come from the germline V gene. V was trimmed by 3 bases and J by 0 bases, leaving 11 bases between them. The CDR3 region is CASSLELATNTGELFF. The CDR3 DNA sequence: TGTGCCAGCAGCTTGGAGCTAGCGACGAACACCGGGGAGCTGTTTTTT.

This clonotype has at least ten counts. The chain couples TRBV3-1 to TRBJ1-6, with TRBD1 matching over 8 bases. Germline trimming cut 4 bases from V and 7 bases from J; bases unmatched to any gene: 6. The CDR3 loop spans 15 amino acids. Germline CDR1 LGHDT, CDR2 YNNKEL (reference sequence). CDR3 coding DNA: TGTGCCAGCAGCCTTACGGACAGGGAAAATTCACCCCTCCACTTT. Translated, it gives CASSLTDRENSPLHF.

The sample holds many counts of this clonotype. J is TRBJ2-5 and V is TRBV28; 9 bases map to TRBD1. CDR3 size: 15 residues. V was clipped by 9 bases and J by 3 bases; unmatched bases: 11. CDR1 is MDHEN, CDR2 SYDVKM, per germline. CDR3 region: CASRPLGQGKETQYF. DNA for the CDR3: TGTGCCAGTCGCCCATTGGGACAGGGTAAAGAGACCCAGTACTTC.

This clonotype was detected many times. V usage is TRBV27 and J usage is TRBJ1-2; D unclear. The V and J ends lost 2 bases and 3 bases respectively, with 10 bases between them. This CDR3 is 14 amino acids long. Per the germline V gene, CDR1 is MNHEY and CDR2 is SMNVEV (reference sequence). The CDR3 here is CASSLVGSYYGYTF. The CDR3 DNA reads TGTGCCAGCAGTTTAGTTGGCAGCTACTATGGCTACACCTTC.

The chain couples TRBV10-3 to TRBJ2-6; D not certain. Germline V gene lookup returns CDR1 ENHRY and CDR2 SYGVKD. Between the trimmed V and J ends, which lost 5 bases and 1 base, there was a span of 9 bases. The CDR3 is 15 residues long. CDR3 residues: CAISTQASGANVLTF. As DNA, the CDR3 is TGTGCCATCAGTACTCAGGCGTCTGGGGCCAACGTCCTGACTTTC.

This clonotype has a count of ten or more. The chain employs TRBV28 and TRBJ2-5; 8 bases align to TRBD1. The CDR3 contains 15 residues. CDR1 MDHEN and CDR2 SYDVKM come from the germline V gene. Trimming at V came to 4 bases and at J to 6 bases, leaving 10 bases not matched to a gene. In DNA form, the CDR3 reads TGTGCCAGCAGTTCCCCGGGGCAGGGGGCTCAGACCCAGTACTTC. It encodes CASSSPGQGAQTQYF.

A single count supports this clonotype. In nucleotides, the CDR3 is TGCGCCAGCAGCCAAGGGACGAGAGAGACCCAGTACTTC. Its protein is CASSQGTRETQYF. The rearrangement links TRBV4-3 to TRBJ2-5; D gene uncertain. This CDR3 is 13 amino acids long. The germline V gene has CDR1 LGHNA and CDR2 YSLEER. V lost 1 base to trimming and J lost 4 bases, with 7 bases between them.

This rearrangement joins TRBV5-1 to TRBJ2-3; the D is unclear. Between the trimmed V and J ends, which lost 4 bases and 6 bases, there was a span of 9 bases. The CDR3 has 12 amino acids. Germline V gene sequence: CDR1 SGHRS, CDR2 YFSETQ. Here the CDR3 DNA reads TGCGCCAGCAGCCCCCTGGTGGATACGCAGTATTTT. Translated: CASSPLVDTQYF. The whole variable domain, remainder taken from reference TRBV5-1 and TRBJ2-3, is KAGVTQTPRYLIKTRGQQVTLSCSPISGHRSVSWYQQTPGQGLQFLFEYFSETQRNKGNFPGRFSGRQFSNSRSEMNVSTLELGDSALYLCASSPLVDTQYFGPGTRLTVL.